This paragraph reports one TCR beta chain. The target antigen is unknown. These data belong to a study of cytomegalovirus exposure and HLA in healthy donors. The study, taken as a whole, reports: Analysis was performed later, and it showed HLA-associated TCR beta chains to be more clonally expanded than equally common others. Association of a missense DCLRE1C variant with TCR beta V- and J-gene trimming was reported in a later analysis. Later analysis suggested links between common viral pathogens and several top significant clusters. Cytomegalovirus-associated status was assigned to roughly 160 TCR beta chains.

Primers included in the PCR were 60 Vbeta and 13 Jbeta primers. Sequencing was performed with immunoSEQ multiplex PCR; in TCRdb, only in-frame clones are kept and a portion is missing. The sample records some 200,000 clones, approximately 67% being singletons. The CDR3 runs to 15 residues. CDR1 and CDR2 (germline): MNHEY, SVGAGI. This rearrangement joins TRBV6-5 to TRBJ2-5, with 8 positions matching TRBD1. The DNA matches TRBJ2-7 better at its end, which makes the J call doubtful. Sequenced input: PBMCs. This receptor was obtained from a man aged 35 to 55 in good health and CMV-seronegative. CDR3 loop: CASRTGQAVSYEQYF. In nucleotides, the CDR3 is TGTGCCAGCAGGACGGGACAGGCGGTCTCCTACGAGCAGTACTTC.